This T cell receptor beta chain was obtained from a study of technical replicates of blood from several donors (dated by TCRdb to 2017 to 2019). Counted from cysteine to phenylalanine, this CDR3 has 18 amino acids. The kept DNA is CDR3 alone, 54 bases in frame from the first base. V and J are trimmed by 0 bases and 4 bases, and the gene matches miss 13 bases of the junction. For CDR1 and CDR2, the germline V gene lists SGHVS and FQNEAQ. Receptor libraries were prepared by the immunoSEQ multiplex PCR assay. The table comes from immuneACCESS by way of TCRdb, which keeps in-frame sequences with V and J called. Part of the clones is missing from these tables; in studies checked, under half for an unresolved V gene and the rest for unknown reasons. The sample records approximately 88,000 clones, around 94% of which are singletons. Jointly, the top ten make up about 0.23% of the sample. Points on this clone: What this receptor recognizes is not known. No quality values exist for individual bases; no much larger clone is one base distant.

Sequencing input: T cells isolated from PBMCs. The V and J genes are TRBV7-8 and TRBJ1-1, with 8 bases in between that match TRBD1. The sequence derives from a human donor in good health. The CDR3 sequence is CASSLAWGQVSIGTEAFF. The nucleotide sequence reads TGTGCCAGCAGCTTAGCGTGGGGACAGGTCAGTATTGGCACTGAAGCTTTCTTT.